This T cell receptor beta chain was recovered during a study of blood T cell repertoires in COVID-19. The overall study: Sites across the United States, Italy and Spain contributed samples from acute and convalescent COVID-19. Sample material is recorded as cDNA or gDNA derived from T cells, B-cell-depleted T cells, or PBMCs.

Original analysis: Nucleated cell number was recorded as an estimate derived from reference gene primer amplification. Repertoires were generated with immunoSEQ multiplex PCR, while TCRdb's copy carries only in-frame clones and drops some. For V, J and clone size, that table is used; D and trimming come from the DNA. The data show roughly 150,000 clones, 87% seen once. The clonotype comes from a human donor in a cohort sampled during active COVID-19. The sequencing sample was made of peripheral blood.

In DNA form, the CDR3 reads TGTGCCAGCAGCTTAGTGGCCGGGGAGGACACTGAAGCTTTCTTT. It codes for CASSLVAGEDTEAFF. This chain joins TRBV11-2 and TRBJ1-1; D gene unclear. Trimming took off 1 base at V and 3 bases at J, with 12 bases between the two ends. The CDR3 consists of 15 residues. The germline V gene has CDR1 SGHAT and CDR2 FQNNGV.